This TCR beta chain was obtained from a study of post-analysis software for immune sequencing data. Study overall: Patients had relapsing-remitting, secondary progressive or progressive-relapsing multiple sclerosis; some lacked subtype.

This clonotype was counted once. Built from TCR beta cDNA, the libraries had unique molecular identifiers in them. One entry per CDR3 protein results from TCRdb running MiXCR on the PCR reads. Among approximately 570,000 distinct CDR3 sequences listed, around 47% were seen once. This clonotype was obtained from a girl under 18 with multiple sclerosis. Sequencing was performed on blood.

The CDR3 region has the DNA TGTGCCAGCAGTTCCGGGGAGGTTGAGCAGTATTTT. Its translation: CASSSGEVEQYF. The chain recombines TRBV12-3 or TRBV12-4 with TRBJ2-3, with a possible D match to TRBD2 (6 bases). Deletions cut 4 bases from V and 11 bases from J, with 13 bases between. The CDR3 is 12 amino acids.